This T cell receptor (beta chain) was identified in a study of blood T cell repertoires in COVID-19. Study-wide context: Spain, Italy and the United States supplied samples that represented acute and convalescent COVID-19. In each case, the material was cDNA or gDNA derived from T cells, B-cell-depleted T cells, or PBMCs.

Per the authors' pipeline: Reference gene primer amplification yielded estimated nucleated cell counts. Generated by immunoSEQ multiplex PCR, the TCRdb table keeps only in-frame clones and is missing some. V and J calls and clone size are as listed in that table; D and trimming were resolved from the DNA. This sample has 80,000 or so clones, with less than 95% found just once. The sample comprised peripheral blood. The sequence derives from a woman between 45 and 65 years old in a cohort sampled during active COVID-19.

The CDR3 protein is CASSLLSGSSYEQYF. In DNA, the CDR3 is TGCGCCAGCAGCTTACTTAGCGGGAGCTCCTACGAGCAGTACTTC. This rearrangement joins TRBV5-1 to TRBJ2-7; 9 nucleotides align to TRBD2. This CDR3 spans 15 amino acids. Germline lookup yields CDR1 SGHRS and CDR2 YFSETQ. Germline trimming cut 2 bases from V and 0 bases from J; bases unmatched to any gene: 3.